Sequencing of this TCR beta chain was carried out in a study of neurological immune-mediated disorders. The CDR3 has 16 amino acids. Germline CDR1 reads KGHSH; CDR2 reads LQKENI. V was cut by 3 bases and J by 1 base, with 13 bases left in between. The cDNA was synthesized by 5'RACE incorporating 10-nucleotide random UMIs. TCRdb passed the 5' RACE reads through MiXCR, listing each CDR3 protein once. The sample has about 38,000 distinct CDR3 sequences, 4% to 5.5% seen once. This clonotype was obtained from a young man in good health. The sample taken for sequencing was CD4+ T cells from blood. The gene calls are TRBV18 and TRBJ1-5, with D possibly TRBD1 on 6 matching bases. Here the CDR3 DNA reads TGTGCCAGCTCACCGGCAGGACAGCAGAGCAATCAGCCCCAGCATTTT. Translation: CASSPAGQQSNQPQHF.